Presented here are 30 T cell receptor beta chains from one specimen sequenced in a study of blood T cell repertoires in COVID-19. Generated by immunoSEQ multiplex PCR, the TCRdb table keeps only in-frame clones and is missing some. The table lists roughly 100,000 clones, roughly nine tenths of them singletons, with 3.5% to 4% in the top ten. Sequencing was done on a sample of peripheral blood. The receptors originated from a woman aged 60-75 years with acute or convalescent COVID-19.

The gene calls are TRBV27 and TRBJ1-1; D unclear. CDR3 size: 12 residues. From germline, CDR1 is MNHEY and CDR2 SMNVEV (reference sequence). The V end was cut by 6 bases, the J end by 1 base, with 6 bases between. This CDR3 is CASRTGNTEAFF. CDR3 DNA sequence: TGTGCCAGCAGAACGGGGAACACTGAAGCTTTCTTT.

This clone occurred once. V is TRBV28 and J is TRBJ1-5; the D is unclear. Deletions cut 1 base from V and 5 bases from J, with 12 bases between. The germline gives CDR1 MDHEN, CDR2 SYDVKM. The CDR3 loop spans 15 amino acids. The CDR3 sequence: CASSLSGRTDQPQHF. CDR3 bases: TGTGCCAGCAGTTTATCGGGTCGAACGGATCAGCCCCAGCATTTT.

This chain connects TRBV6-5 to TRBJ1-2; D is unresolved. From germline, CDR1 is MNHEY and CDR2 SVGAGI. This CDR3 has 13 amino acids. The V gene lost 7 bases and the J gene lost 2 bases, with 11 bases spanning the gap. Here the CDR3 DNA reads TGTGCCAGCACCCCCTCGTCCAACTATGGCTACACCTTC. This gives the protein CASTPSSNYGYTF.

This chain uses TRBV6-6 with TRBJ2-7, with a possible D match to TRBD1 (5 bases). The CDR3 loop spans 11 amino acids. Trimming left V 8 bases short and J 4 bases short, with 9 bases between. Germline-derived CDR1 and CDR2 are MNHNY and SVGAGI (reference sequence). The CDR3 DNA is TGTGCCAGCGGGGCCATTTACGAGCAGTACTTC. It yields the protein CASGAIYEQYF.

The chain carries TRBV2 and TRBJ1-6, with D possibly TRBD1 on 5 matching bases. Per the germline V gene, CDR1 is SNHLY and CDR2 is FYNNEI. Trimming removed 4 bases from V and 6 bases from J, with 13 bases in between. The CDR3 has 15 amino acids. The chain's CDR3 is CASSGQGLVNSPLHF. DNA of the CDR3: TGTGCCAGCAGTGGGCAGGGCCTGGTTAATTCACCCCTCCACTTT.

This clone was seen a few times. The CDR3 is CASSSGLAGGSYEQYV. Here the CDR3 DNA reads TGCGCCAGCAGCTCTGGACTAGCGGGAGGTTCATACGAGCAGTACGTC. The rearrangement links TRBV5-1 to TRBJ2-7, with 14 bases lining up with TRBD2. Germline trimming cut 3 bases from V and 4 bases from J; bases unmatched to any gene: 6. Germline assignment: CDR1 SGHRS and CDR2 YFSETQ. CDR3 length equals 16 residues.

The rearrangement links TRBV5-1 to TRBJ1-4; TRBD1 aligns across 8 bases. The length of the CDR3 is 15 residues. V lost 4 bases, J lost 4 bases, and 6 bases stayed unmatched. Germline CDR1 and CDR2: SGHRS and YFSETQ. CDR3 region: CASSGGTGDNEKLFF. The CDR3 region has the DNA TGCGCCAGCAGCGGTGGGACAGGTGATAATGAAAAACTGTTTTTT.

The chain couples TRBV12-3 or TRBV12-4 to TRBJ1-1; D is unresolved. Between the trimmed V and J ends, which lost 5 bases and 5 bases, there was a span of 12 bases. The CDR3 has 13 residues. CDR3 nucleotide sequence: TGTGCCAGCAGTCCTCGAGGCGGAACTGAAGCTTTCTTT. Its translation: CASSPRGGTEAFF.

This clone was seen more than once but under ten times. V gene TRBV4-2 combines with J gene TRBJ1-2; maybe TRBD1 (6 bases). The CDR3 covers 16 residues. Germline CDR1 is LGHNA and CDR2 is YNFKEQ. Trimming removed 0 bases from V and 4 bases from J, with 15 bases in between. CDR3 amino acids: CASSQDEGDIVYGYTF. In DNA, the CDR3 is TGTGCCAGCAGCCAAGACGAGGGGGACATCGTCTATGGCTACACCTTC.

The V call is TRBV9, the J call TRBJ2-3; 8 bases are shared with TRBD1. The CDR3 runs 14 residues. With V trimmed by 4 bases and J by 4 bases, 5 bases remained unmatched. CDR1 SGDLS and CDR2 YYNGEE come from the germline V gene. CDR3 sequence reads: CASSPQGAADTQYF. The CDR3 DNA reads TGTGCCAGCAGCCCTCAGGGGGCGGCAGATACGCAGTATTTT.

The V gene is TRBV7-9, the J gene TRBJ1-3; maybe TRBD1 (6 bases). The CDR3 is 18 amino acids. In germline, CDR1 is SEHNR, CDR2 FQNEAQ (reference sequence). Between the trimmed V and J ends, which lost 3 bases and 0 bases, there was a span of 18 bases. The CDR3 spells CASSLAGTPKNSGNTIYF. DNA for the CDR3: TGTGCCAGCAGCTTGGCTGGGACACCTAAGAACTCTGGAAACACCATATATTTT.

This clone was seen once. The V call is TRBV28, the J call TRBJ1-5; TRBD1 matches at 11 bases. The length of the CDR3 is 18 residues. Germline-derived CDR1 and CDR2 are MDHEN and SYDVKM. Trimming cost V 9 bases and J 7 bases; bases outside gene matches: 20. CDR3 nucleotides: TGTGCCAGAAAACTACCCAATCCGGACAGGGGGCTGGAACAGCCCCAGCATTTT. This translates into CARKLPNPDRGLEQPQHF.

V gene TRBV19 combines with J gene TRBJ1-1, with 10 positions matching TRBD1. The germline V gene encodes CDR1 LNHDA and CDR2 SQIVND (reference sequence). Unmatched junction bases numbered 5, after V lost 5 bases and J lost 2 bases. There are 15 residues in the CDR3. CDR3 in DNA: TGTGCCAGTAGTCCCCGGACAGGGGGAAACACTGAAGCTTTCTTT. This encodes CASSPRTGGNTEAFF.

V and J are TRBV5-1 and TRBJ2-1; 9 bases line up with TRBD1. V lost 2 bases and J lost 7; bases outside the gene matches: 7. Germline CDR1 is SGHRS and CDR2 is YFSETQ. The CDR3 sequence is 15 residues long. For the CDR3, the DNA is TGCGCCAGCAGCTTTGGGACAGGGTTTCAAAATGAGCAGTTCTTC. Its translation: CASSFGTGFQNEQFF.

This clone was found once. The chain couples TRBV27 to TRBJ1-5; 10 bases are a match to TRBD1. This CDR3 has 17 amino acids. V shed 5 bases and J 2 bases; nucleotides not matched to a gene: 9. The V gene's germline CDR1 is MNHEY and CDR2 SMNVEV (reference sequence). CDR3 bases: TGTGCCAGCAGTCCCTTAACCGGGACAGGGGGCAATCAGCCCCAGCATTTT. Residues: CASSPLTGTGGNQPQHF.

V gene TRBV7-6 combines with J gene TRBJ1-1, with TRBD1 matching over 7 bases. The junction had 11 bases not matched to a gene; V was cut back by 5 bases and J by 5 bases. This CDR3 is 15 amino acids long. In germline, CDR1 is SGHVS, CDR2 FNYEAQ. The CDR3 region has the DNA TGTGCCAGCAGCCCTCTCCGGGACAGTGGGACTGAAGCTTTCTTT. Protein product: CASSPLRDSGTEAFF.

The chain combines TRBV10-3 with TRBJ1-1; possible D gene TRBD1, 6 bases. V lost 4 bases to trimming and J lost 1 base, with 19 bases between them. CDR3 length equals 17 residues. CDR1 is ENHRY, CDR2 SYGVKD, per germline. In DNA, the CDR3 is TGTGCCATCAGTGGTTCCCGGGAGGGGGGTCCGAACACTGAAGCTTTCTTT. This gives the protein CAISGSREGGPNTEAFF.

This chain links TRBV5-4 with TRBJ1-1, with D maybe TRBD1 (5 bases). The CDR3 runs 15 residues. The germline V gene has CDR1 SGHNT and CDR2 YYREEE (reference sequence). The V gene lost 0 bases and the J gene lost 1 base, with 10 bases spanning the gap. In DNA form, the CDR3 reads TGTGCCAGCAGCTTGGCCGGGGGAACGAACACTGAAGCTTTCTTT. Amino acid sequence: CASSLAGGTNTEAFF.

The chain combines TRBV25-1 with TRBJ2-7, with TRBD1 matching over 9 bases. The CDR3 contains 17 residues. Per germline, CDR1 MGHDK and CDR2 SYGVNS. After removal of 4 bases from V and 4 bases from J, the junction contained 14 bases not matched to a gene. CDR3 coding DNA: TGTGCCAGCAGTGTCTCAAGGACCGGGACAGGGTGGTACGAGCAGTACTTC. Translating gives CASSVSRTGTGWYEQYF.

This sequence joins TRBV6-5 and TRBJ1-1; 7 bases agree with TRBD1. This CDR3 comprises 14 residues. Germline V lookup: CDR1 MNHEY, CDR2 SVGAGI. V gave up 6 bases and J gave up 2 bases; unmatched junction bases: 6. The CDR3 DNA reads as TGTGCCAGCAGACAGACAGGGAGTAACACTGAAGCTTTCTTT. This encodes CASRQTGSNTEAFF.

The rearrangement uses TRBV2 and TRBJ2-7; TRBD2 aligns across 11 bases. The ends lost 2 bases at V and 7 bases at J; junction bases unmatched: 7. The germline CDR1 and CDR2 sequences are SNHLY and FYNNEI. There are 15 residues in the CDR3. Written as DNA, the CDR3 is TGTGCCAGCAGTGAACTAGCGGGAGGCCATGGGGAGCAGTACTTC. Its translation: CASSELAGGHGEQYF.

The V and J genes are TRBV5-1 and TRBJ2-3, with D tentatively TRBD2 (6 bases). Trimming removed 4 bases at V and 0 bases at J, with 12 bases between. CDR1 SGHRS and CDR2 YFSETQ come from the germline V gene. This CDR3 is built from 15 residues. The chain's CDR3 is CASSISGSSTDTQYF. The CDR3 DNA is TGCGCCAGCAGCATAAGCGGGTCTAGCACAGATACGCAGTATTTT.

As DNA, the CDR3 is TGTGCCAGCAGCCAAGCCAGTGTGAATTCACCCCTCCACTTT. It encodes CASSQASVNSPLHF. The chain has TRBV14 and TRBJ1-6; no clear D. V dropped 1 base and J dropped 7 bases, with 8 bases sitting between them. Per germline, CDR1 SGHDN and CDR2 FVKESK. This CDR3 has 14 residues.

As concerns this clone: One end of the junction varies from germline; a read error may be responsible. J is TRBJ2-1 and V is TRBV19, with TRBD2 matching over 12 bases. The CDR3 sequence is 14 residues long. Germline V gene sequence: CDR1 LNHDA, CDR2 SQIVND (reference sequence). The CDR3 DNA reads TGTGCCAGTAGAGGACTAGCGGGGTACAGTGAGCAGTTCTTC. Translating it yields CASRGLAGYSEQFF.

The genes are TRBV3-1 (or the pseudogene TRBV3-2) and TRBJ1-4, with D uncertain. This CDR3 is 15 amino acids long. Germline assignment: CDR1 LGHDT and CDR2 YNNKEL (reference sequence). The germline V and J ends were trimmed by 6 bases and 0 bases, with 11 bases remaining between them. The DNA of the CDR3 is TGTGCCAGCAGAAACCACGGTGCAACTAATGAAAAACTGTTTTTT. Its translation is CASRNHGATNEKLFF.

This clone was found a few times. V gene TRBV4-2 combines with J gene TRBJ1-4, with D maybe TRBD1 (5 bases). CDR3 length: 21 amino acids. Germline V gene lookup returns CDR1 LGHNA and CDR2 YNFKEQ. The V and J ends lost 1 base and 7 bases respectively, with 31 bases between them. CDR3 nucleotide sequence: TGTGCCAGCAGCCAAGGTCTATTATGGAGGGACGCGCAAACGGTGGTTGAAAAACTGTTTTTT. Translated, it gives CASSQGLLWRDAQTVVEKLFF.

The chain couples TRBV18 to TRBJ1-1, with 8 bases identical to TRBD1. Germline CDR1 is KGHSH and CDR2 is LQKENI. J gave up 0 bases and V 8 bases, and 11 bases lay outside the gene matches. This CDR3 region has 16 residues. This CDR3 reads CASTIGQGLMNTEAFF. CDR3 DNA: TGTGCCAGCACAATAGGACAGGGCCTCATGAACACTGAAGCTTTCTTT.

V and J are TRBV3-1 (or the pseudogene TRBV3-2) and TRBJ2-5, with 9 nucleotides matching TRBD2. J lost 4 bases, V lost 0 bases, and 9 bases had no gene match. CDR1 LGHDT and CDR2 YNNKEL come from the germline V gene (reference sequence). CDR3 length: 17 amino acids. The CDR3, as DNA: TGTGCCAGCAGCCAAGAGATAGGGTTAGCGGGAGTAGAGACCCAGTACTTC. Its translation is CASSQEIGLAGVETQYF.

This clone showed up just once. V gene TRBV4-1 combines with J gene TRBJ1-1; 9 bases match TRBD1. The trim removed 0 bases at V and 6 bases at J, leaving 5 bases unmatched. The CDR3 spans 15 residues. Germline lookup yields CDR1 MGHRA and CDR2 YSYEKL. Here the CDR3 reads CASSQEGTGRSEAFF. Written as DNA, the CDR3 is TGCGCCAGCAGCCAAGAGGGGACAGGGCGGTCTGAAGCTTTCTTT.

J is TRBJ1-3 and V is TRBV12-3 or TRBV12-4, with TRBD1 matching over 7 bases. Germline trimming cut 5 bases from V and 16 bases from J; bases unmatched to any gene: 8. The CDR3 consists of 11 residues. CDR3 amino acids: CASSRTGQEYF. In DNA form, the CDR3 reads TGTGCCAGCAGTCGGACAGGTCAGGAGTATTTT.